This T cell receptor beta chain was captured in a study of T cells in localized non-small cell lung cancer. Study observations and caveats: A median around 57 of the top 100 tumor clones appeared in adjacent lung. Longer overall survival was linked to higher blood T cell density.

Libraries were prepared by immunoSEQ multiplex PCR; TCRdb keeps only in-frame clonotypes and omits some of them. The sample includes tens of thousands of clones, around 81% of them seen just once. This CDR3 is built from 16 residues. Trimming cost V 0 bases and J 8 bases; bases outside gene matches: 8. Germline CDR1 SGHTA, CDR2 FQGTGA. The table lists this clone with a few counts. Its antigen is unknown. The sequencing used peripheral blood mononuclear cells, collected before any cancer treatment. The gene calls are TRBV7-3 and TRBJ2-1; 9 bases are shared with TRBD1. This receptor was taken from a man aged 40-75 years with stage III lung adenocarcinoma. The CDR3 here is CASSLTPGQGFDEQFF. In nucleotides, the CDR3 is TGTGCCAGCAGCTTAACACCGGGACAGGGCTTCGATGAGCAGTTCTTC.